These 19 T cell receptor beta chains were sequenced from one sample in a study of blood T cell repertoires in COVID-19. TCRdb keeps only in-frame clones here, not all; method: immunoSEQ multiplex PCR. The data contain more than 110,000 clones, 70% to 85% of them singletons. Source material: PBMCs or T cells enriched from blood (not recorded which). The source of these receptors is a woman younger than 30 who had been exposed to COVID-19.

The chain links TRBV14 to TRBJ2-5; D perhaps matches TRBD2 (6 bases). The V and J ends lost 1 base and 2 bases respectively, with 20 bases between them. This CDR3 has 18 amino acids. CDR1 is SGHDN, CDR2 FVKESK, per germline. CDR3 region: CASSQVETRDFGQETQYF. The CDR3 region has the DNA TGTGCCAGCAGCCAAGTAGAAACTAGGGACTTCGGGCAAGAGACCCAGTACTTC.

V gene TRBV28 combines with J gene TRBJ2-7; 7 bases match TRBD2. The CDR3 runs to 15 residues. V gave up 1 base and J gave up 2 bases; unmatched junction bases: 5. Germline V gene sequence: CDR1 MDHEN, CDR2 SYDVKM. Written as DNA, the CDR3 is TGTGCCAGCAGTTTATCGGTGGGGGGGGCCTACGAGCAGTACTTC. Its translation is CASSLSVGGAYEQYF.

This clone was seen at least ten times. The chain carries TRBV21-1 and TRBJ2-3; the D segment call TRBD1 is taken from the table without a DNA check. TRBV21-1 is a listed pseudogene. This CDR3 has 16 residues. The CDR3 region is CASNPWTGVLTDTQYF. CDR3 sequence (DNA): TGTGCCAGCAACCCCTGGACAGGGGTCTTAACAGATACGCAGTATTTT.

In DNA form, the CDR3 reads TGTGCCAGCAGTTTGGACAGGCCTGACTCTGGGGCCAACGTCCTGACTTTC. Translation: CASSLDRPDSGANVLTF. J is TRBJ2-6 and V is TRBV27; 7 bases are shared with TRBD1. J was trimmed by 0 bases and V by 3 bases; bases with no gene match: 5. The CDR3 sequence is 17 residues long. Germline V gene lookup returns CDR1 MNHEY and CDR2 SMNVEV (reference sequence).

The chain has TRBV28 and TRBJ1-5; D may be TRBD1 (6 bases). The V end lost 5 bases, the J end lost 7 bases, and 15 bases lay between the germline ends. CDR3 length: 14 amino acids. CDR1 is MDHEN and CDR2 is SYDVKM in the germline V gene. CDR3 protein: CASSLDTGHQPQHF. The CDR3 DNA reads as TGTGCCAGCAGTCTCGACACGGGACACCAGCCCCAGCATTTT. Variable domain in full (rest from reference TRBV28 and TRBJ1-5): DVKVTQSSRYLVKRTGEKVFLECVQDMDHENMFWYRQDPGLGLRLIYFSYDVKMKEKGDIPEGYSVSREKKERFSLILESASTNQTSMYLCASSLDTGHQPQHFGDGTRLSIL.

The chain recombines TRBV7-3 with TRBJ2-7; 7 bases fit TRBD2. V lost 5 bases, J lost 1 base, and 8 bases stayed unmatched. This CDR3 is built from 15 residues. The germline gives CDR1 SGHTA, CDR2 FQGTGA. The CDR3 DNA follows: TGTGCCAGCAGCCCTTGGGGAGGGATTTCCTACGAGCAGTACTTC. The encoded protein is CASSPWGGISYEQYF.

This clone has just one count. The V call is TRBV15, the J call TRBJ1-6, with 8 bases that match TRBD1. Per the germline V gene, CDR1 is LNHNV and CDR2 is YYDKDF (reference sequence). The CDR3 is 15 amino acids. With 4 bases clipped from V and 3 bases from J, the junction kept 2 bases outside the gene matches. CDR3 amino acids: CATSTGTGYNSPLHF. The CDR3, as DNA: TGTGCCACCAGCACCGGGACAGGCTATAATTCACCCCTCCACTTT.

The V gene is TRBV5-1, the J gene TRBJ1-1; no reliable D call. The V gene lost 1 base and the J gene lost 6 bases, with 16 bases spanning the gap. Germline lookup yields CDR1 SGHRS and CDR2 YFSETQ. The CDR3 covers 15 residues. The CDR3 sequence: CASSLTAGSVAEAFF. The CDR3 DNA reads TGCGCCAGCAGCTTGACTGCGGGCAGTGTCGCTGAAGCTTTCTTT.

The J gene is TRBJ1-2, the V gene TRBV19; no firm D call. V was clipped by 3 bases and J by 2 bases, with 16 bases between them. The germline V gene encodes CDR1 LNHDA and CDR2 SQIVND (reference sequence). The CDR3 spans 16 residues. The CDR3 reads CASSMWLRSINYGYTF. The CDR3 nucleotides read TGTGCCAGTAGTATGTGGTTGAGGTCGATAAACTATGGCTACACCTTC.

The rearrangement joins TRBV29-1 to TRBJ2-1; TRBD2 matches at 10 bases. Germline CDR1 and CDR2: SQVTM and ANQGSEA. The CDR3 has 13 residues. V was pared by 7 bases and J by 3 bases, with 3 bases of the junction left unmatched. CDR3 sequence (DNA): TGCAGCGCCCCTAGCGGGGGCTACAATGAGCAGTTCTTC. Translating gives CSAPSGGYNEQFF.

The chain links TRBV27 to TRBJ2-4; 9 bases match TRBD2. Losses at the gene ends were 6 bases for V and 0 bases for J; bases not matched to a gene: 6. CDR1 and CDR2 from the germline V gene are MNHEY and SMNVEV (reference sequence). CDR3 length equals 16 residues. The DNA for the CDR3 is TGTGCCAGCAGCAGAAGGACTAGCGTAGCCAAAAACATTCAGTACTTC. Translation: CASSRRTSVAKNIQYF.

This clone was counted a few times. The chain couples TRBV7-9 to TRBJ1-1; 7 bases are shared with TRBD1. There are 15 residues in the CDR3. The J segment lost 2 bases and the V segment lost 4 bases, leaving 7 bases of the junction unmatched. Germline CDR1 and CDR2: SEHNR and FQNEAQ (reference sequence). The CDR3 loop is CASSSRGWSNTEAFF. The CDR3 region has the DNA TGTGCCAGCAGCTCCAGGGGGTGGAGTAACACTGAAGCTTTCTTT.

The V and J genes are TRBV11-1 and TRBJ2-1, with TRBD2 matching 11 bases. Germline CDR1 is SGHAT and CDR2 is FQDESV (reference sequence). The CDR3 has 15 residues. Germline trimming cut 3 bases from V and 10 bases from J; bases unmatched to any gene: 8. The CDR3 spells CASSFETSGKREQFF. Here the CDR3 DNA reads TGTGCCAGCAGCTTCGAGACTAGCGGGAAGCGGGAGCAGTTCTTC.

The chain couples TRBV5-1 to TRBJ2-5; tentative D call: TRBD2 (5 bases). The CDR3 runs to 14 residues. Germline V gives CDR1 SGHRS, CDR2 YFSETQ. V was pared by 0 bases and J by 5 bases, with 11 bases between. CDR3 in amino acids: CASSLASSRETQYF. For the CDR3, the DNA is TGCGCCAGCAGCTTGGCCTCTAGCCGGGAGACCCAGTACTTC.

This sequence joins TRBV11-2 and TRBJ1-1; TRBD1 aligns across 11 bases. Germline CDR1 is SGHAT and CDR2 is FQNNGV. After removal of 5 bases from V and 5 bases from J, the junction contained 7 bases not matched to a gene. The CDR3 totals 15 residues. CDR3 sequence: CASSRTGGLGTEAFF. DNA for the CDR3: TGTGCCAGCAGCAGGACAGGGGGCCTGGGTACTGAAGCTTTCTTT.

The gene calls are TRBV19 and TRBJ1-1; TRBD1 might be the D (6 bases). This CDR3 has 14 amino acids. V lost 7 bases and J lost 3, with 15 bases in between. The germline V gene encodes CDR1 LNHDA and CDR2 SQIVND (reference sequence). The CDR3 spells CASTLTGFYTEAFF. CDR3 coding DNA: TGTGCCAGTACCTTGACAGGTTTTTACACTGAAGCTTTCTTT.

The chain has TRBV28 and TRBJ2-1; 9 bases line up with TRBD1. Germline lookup yields CDR1 MDHEN and CDR2 SYDVKM. Germline trimming cut 4 bases from V and 8 bases from J; bases unmatched to any gene: 21. The CDR3 is made up of 19 amino acids. The CDR3 region is CASSSTTGGVGSAGDEQFF. The CDR3 DNA is TGTGCCAGCAGTTCAACGACAGGGGGAGTCGGGAGTGCGGGCGATGAGCAGTTCTTC.

This chain joins TRBV27 and TRBJ1-5; D is possibly TRBD1 (6 bases). In germline, CDR1 is MNHEY, CDR2 SMNVEV (reference sequence). The CDR3 has 14 amino acids. V gave up 6 bases and J gave up 3 bases, with 12 bases separating them. CDR3 nucleotides: TGTGCCAGCAGCCCGGACAGCTACAATCAGCCCCAGCATTTT. It yields the protein CASSPDSYNQPQHF.

CDR3: CASSSHSTDTQYF. In DNA form, the CDR3 reads TGTGCCAGCAGCTCACATAGCACAGATACGCAGTATTTT. The V gene is TRBV7-2, the J gene TRBJ2-3, with no clear D. The CDR3 sequence is 13 residues long. The V gene's germline CDR1 is SGHTA and CDR2 FQGNSA. The V end lost 4 bases, the J end lost 0 bases, and 5 bases lay between the germline ends. Full variable domain (missing parts from reference TRBV7-2 and TRBJ2-3): GAGVSQSPSNKVTEKGKDVELRCDPISGHTALYWYRQSLGQGLEFLIYFQGNSAPDKSGLPSDRFSAERTGGSVSTLTIQRTQQEDSAVYLCASSSHSTDTQYFGPGTRLTVL.